This T cell receptor beta chain was observed in a study of T cell responses to AZD1222 COVID-19 vaccine. Data came from immunoSEQ multiplex PCR; TCRdb stores just in-frame clones and leaves some out. The sample lists 140,000 to 150,000 clones; just over 85% were seen once. This CDR3 contains 14 residues. V was clipped by 2 bases and J by 4 bases, with 9 bases between them. CDR1 and CDR2 (germline): SGHDT, YYEEEE. There are a few counts of this clone. Its antigen is unidentified. Study-level points and caveats: No repertoire was sampled before or during the peak T cell response, only after it.

The sequencing here drew on peripheral blood, taken 28 days after the second AZD1222 dose. This chain joins TRBV5-6 and TRBJ1-4; no firm D call. The TCR sequence derives from an adult who received the AZD1222 COVID-19 vaccine. The CDR3 region is CASSLSWDNEKLFF. The CDR3 nucleotides read TGTGCCAGCAGCTTAAGTTGGGATAATGAAAAACTGTTTTTT. Based on the CDR3 plus reference TRBV5-6 and TRBJ1-4, the full variable domain is DAGVTQSPTHLIKTRGQQVTLRCSPKSGHDTVSWYQQALGQGPQFIFQYYEEEERQRGNFPDRFSGHQFPNYSSELNVNALLLGDSALYLCASSLSWDNEKLFFGSGTQLSVL.